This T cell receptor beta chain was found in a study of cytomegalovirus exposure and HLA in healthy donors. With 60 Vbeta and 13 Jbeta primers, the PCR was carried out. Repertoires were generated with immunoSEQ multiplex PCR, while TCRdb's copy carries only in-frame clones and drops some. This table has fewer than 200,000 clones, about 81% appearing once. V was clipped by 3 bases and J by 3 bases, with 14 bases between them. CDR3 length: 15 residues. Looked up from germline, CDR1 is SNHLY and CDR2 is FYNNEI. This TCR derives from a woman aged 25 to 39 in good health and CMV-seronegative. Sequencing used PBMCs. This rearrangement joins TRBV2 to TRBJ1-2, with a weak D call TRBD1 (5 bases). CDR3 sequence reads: CASSEGEGTYYGYTF. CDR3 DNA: TGTGCCAGCAGTGAGGGGGAGGGTACTTACTATGGCTACACCTTC. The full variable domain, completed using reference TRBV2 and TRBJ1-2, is EPEVTQTPSHQVTQMGQEVILRCVPISNHLYFYWYRQILGQKVEFLVSFYNNEISEKSEIFDDQFSVERPDGSNFTLKIRSTKLEDSAMYFCASSEGEGTYYGYTFGSGTRLTVV.